This T cell receptor (beta chain) stems from a study of T cell changes during pregnancy in multiple sclerosis. The CDR3 spans 12 residues. The ends were cut back, 7 bases at V and 9 bases at J, with 13 bases in the middle. In germline, CDR1 is LNHNV, CDR2 YYDKDF (reference sequence). Profiling relied on immunoSEQ multiplex PCR, and the TCRdb table lists in-frame clones only, not all of them. This table has 40,000 or so clones, nearly 90% appearing once. This TCR came from a female donor with multiple sclerosis, enrolled in a pregnancy study. The chain is built from TRBV15 and TRBJ2-1, with D perhaps TRBD1 (6 bases). The starting material was CD8+ T cells from peripheral blood mononuclear cells, obtained in the first trimester of pregnancy. CDR3 bases: TGTGCCACCACCGACAGGAATGGTGAGCAGTTCTTC. It is translated as CATTDRNGEQFF.